The clone carrying this T cell receptor beta chain was counted a few times. Amplified TCR beta CDR3 regions derived from RNA transcripts. With the HTBI primer set, the TCR CDR3 went through a first round of RT-PCR. TCRdb analysed the multiplex PCR reads with MiXCR anew, one entry per CDR3 protein. The table has 200,000 to 250,000 distinct CDR3 sequences, approximately 25% seen once. The data belong to a study of T cells in Graves' hyperthyroidism and ophthalmopathy. The V and J ends lost 7 bases and 5 bases, in that order; junction bases with no gene match: 16. This CDR3 has 16 amino acids. Per the germline V gene, CDR1 is MNHEY and CDR2 is SVGEGT.

This sequence was found in a woman aged 40 to 50 with Graves' ophthalmopathy. The V gene is TRBV6-2 or TRBV6-3, the J gene TRBJ2-5, with TRBD2 matching over 7 bases. Sequenced sample: blood. CDR3: CASTGLTGGGGETQYF. The CDR3 DNA is TGTGCCAGCACCGGCCTGACTGGGGGGGGGGGGGAGACCCAGTACTTC.